The rows below give T cell receptor beta chains drawn from one sample of a study of shared clonotypes between healthy human individuals. Repertoires were generated with immunoSEQ multiplex PCR, while TCRdb's copy carries only in-frame clones and drops some. The table records about a million clones, about 72% of them present only once. Sequenced sample: memory CD4+ T cells from PBMCs. All receptors derive from a man younger than 30 in good health. Some clones in this sample may be carry-over from other donors' samples. Each CDR3 is given with its conserved first and last residue. The D gene is left open where the match is weak. For some rows the clone size is stated as once, few or many, or as a class when expanded; others skip it.

J gene: TRBJ2-1
V gene: TRBV29-1
clone size: -
D gene: -
CDR3 DNA: TGCAGCGTTGATGCGTCCCACAATGAGCAGTTCTTC
CDR3 protein: CSVDASHNEQFF

J gene: TRBJ2-7
V gene: TRBV5-1
clone size: -
D gene: TRBD1
CDR3 DNA: TGCGCCAGCAGCCGGACAGGAGCAGGCGTGGACGAGCAGTACTTC
CDR3 protein: CASSRTGAGVDEQYF

J gene: TRBJ2-1
V gene: TRBV7-2
clone size: -
D gene: -
CDR3 DNA: TGTGCCAGCAGCTCCGACGCCCGTGAGCAGTTCTTC
CDR3 protein: CASSSDAREQFF

J gene: TRBJ1-1
V gene: TRBV7-3
clone size: -
D gene: -
CDR3 DNA: TGTGCCAGCAGCTTATTAGGGACGGGAAACACTGAAGCTTTCTTT
CDR3 protein: CASSLLGTGNTEAFF

J gene: TRBJ2-7
V gene: TRBV15
clone size: -
D gene: -
CDR3 DNA: TGTGCCACCAGCAGAGATAGTGGCAGGGGATCCTACGAGCAGTACTTC
CDR3 protein: CATSRDSGRGSYEQYF

J gene: TRBJ2-1
V gene: TRBV5-4
clone size: few
D gene: TRBD2
CDR3 DNA: TGTGCCACCCCCAGCGGGAGTGAGCAGTTCTTC
CDR3 protein: CATPSGSEQFF

J gene: TRBJ2-5
V gene: TRBV7-2
clone size: -
D gene: -
CDR3 DNA: TGTGCCAGCAGCTTAGCCGGGCGGGCCCAGTACTTC
CDR3 protein: CASSLAGRAQYF

J gene: TRBJ2-1
V gene: TRBV7-3
clone size: once
D gene: TRBD2
CDR3 DNA: TGTGCCAGCAGCTTAGCGGGAGGGCACTACAATGAGCAGTTCTTC
CDR3 protein: CASSLAGGHYNEQFF

J gene: TRBJ2-1
V gene: TRBV11-2
clone size: -
D gene: -
CDR3 DNA: TGTGCCAGCAGCTTAGTGAGGGATGAGCAGTTCTTC
CDR3 protein: CASSLVRDEQFF

J gene: TRBJ2-2
V gene: TRBV6-5
clone size: -
D gene: TRBD2
CDR3 DNA: TGTGCCAGCAGACCCGGGACTAGCGGCCTGGGGGAGCTGTTTTTT
CDR3 protein: CASRPGTSGLGELFF

J gene: TRBJ1-1
V gene: TRBV5-8
clone size: once
D gene: -
CDR3 DNA: TGTGCCAGCAGCTTGGAACAGGCTATGAACACTGAAGCTTTCTTT
CDR3 protein: CASSLEQAMNTEAFF

J gene: TRBJ1-4
V gene: TRBV4-3
clone size: -
D gene: -
CDR3 DNA: TGCGCCAGCAGCCAAGGGGGCTACCCAACTAATGAAAAACTGTTTTTT
CDR3 protein: CASSQGGYPTNEKLFF

J gene: TRBJ1-5
V gene: TRBV6-1
clone size: -
D gene: TRBD1
CDR3 DNA: TGTGCCAGCAGCGCGGAGGGACAGGGTCGTACGCCCCAGCATTTT
CDR3 protein: CASSAEGQGRTPQHF

J gene: TRBJ2-7
V gene: TRBV5-1
clone size: -
D gene: -
CDR3 DNA: TGCGCCAGCAGCCCCTGGGGAGCAGACGCTTACGAGCAGTACTTC
CDR3 protein: CASSPWGADAYEQYF

J gene: TRBJ1-2
V gene: TRBV18
clone size: -
D gene: TRBD1
CDR3 DNA: TGTGCCAGCTCACCGTCAGGGGGCCGGATAACCAATAACTATGGCTACACCTTC
CDR3 protein: CASSPSGGRITNNYGYTF

J gene: TRBJ1-3
V gene: TRBV7-2
clone size: -
D gene: -
CDR3 DNA: TGTGCCAGCAGCTTACCAGGAAGGGGTGGAAACACCATATATTTT
CDR3 protein: CASSLPGRGGNTIYF

J gene: TRBJ1-1
V gene: TRBV28
clone size: -
D gene: -
CDR3 DNA: TGTGCCAGCAGGTCGGGGCAGAACACTGAAGCTTTCTTT
CDR3 protein: CASRSGQNTEAFF

J gene: TRBJ2-3
V gene: TRBV5-1
clone size: few
D gene: -
CDR3 DNA: TGCGCCAGCAGCTTGGGTTCCGGGAGCAAGGATACGCAGTATTTT
CDR3 protein: CASSLGSGSKDTQYF

J gene: TRBJ2-1
V gene: TRBV11-2
clone size: -
D gene: TRBD1
CDR3 DNA: TGTGCCAGCAGACTACTGGGACAGGGGGGCAATGAGCAGTTCTTC
CDR3 protein: CASRLLGQGGNEQFF

J gene: TRBJ2-3
V gene: TRBV6-5
clone size: -
D gene: TRBD2
CDR3 DNA: TGTGCCAGCAGAACGGGGGGAGCCAATACGCAGTATTTT
CDR3 protein: CASRTGGANTQYF

J gene: TRBJ2-7
V gene: TRBV7-8
clone size: -
D gene: -
CDR3 DNA: TGTGCCAGCAGCCACGCCAGGTTTTACGAGCAGTACTTC
CDR3 protein: CASSHARFYEQYF

J gene: TRBJ1-5
V gene: TRBV27
clone size: once
D gene: TRBD1
CDR3 DNA: TGTGCCAGCAGTTGGGACAGGGATCAGCCCCAGCATTTT
CDR3 protein: CASSWDRDQPQHF

J gene: TRBJ1-1
V gene: TRBV18
clone size: -
D gene: -
CDR3 DNA: TGTGCCAGCTCACCGGGCGGCGGGTGGGAAGCTTTCTTT
CDR3 protein: CASSPGGGWEAFF

J gene: TRBJ2-7
V gene: TRBV28
clone size: -
D gene: TRBD1
CDR3 DNA: TGTGCCAGCAGTTCCTCGGGACAGCCAACCTCCTACGAGCAGTACTTC
CDR3 protein: CASSSSGQPTSYEQYF

J gene: TRBJ1-1
V gene: TRBV19
clone size: -
D gene: -
CDR3 DNA: TGTGCCAGTAGTATGGCAGGGTCTCCCCCTATGAACACTGAAGCTTTCTTT
CDR3 protein: CASSMAGSPPMNTEAFF

J gene: TRBJ1-5
V gene: TRBV5-6
clone size: -
D gene: -
CDR3 DNA: TGTGCCAGCAGCCTGCTAAAGGACAGACCTAATCAGCCCCAGCATTTT
CDR3 protein: CASSLLKDRPNQPQHF

J gene: TRBJ2-7
V gene: TRBV20-1
clone size: -
D gene: -
CDR3 DNA: TGCAGTGCTAGTCTGGCGGAAGAGCAGTACTTC
CDR3 protein: CSASLAEEQYF

J gene: TRBJ2-5
V gene: TRBV5-1
clone size: -
D gene: -
CDR3 DNA: TGCGCCAGCAGCCCCGGTCTCCAAGAGACCCAGTACTTC
CDR3 protein: CASSPGLQETQYF

J gene: TRBJ2-7
V gene: TRBV18
clone size: -
D gene: -
CDR3 DNA: TGTGCCAGCTCACCCCCCAATGACTACGAGCAGTACTTC
CDR3 protein: CASSPPNDYEQYF

J gene: TRBJ2-1
V gene: TRBV25-1
clone size: -
D gene: -
CDR3 DNA: TGTGCCAGCAGTGGGGCACGGAACCAGTTCTTC
CDR3 protein: CASSGARNQFF

J gene: TRBJ2-7
V gene: TRBV6-6
clone size: -
D gene: -
CDR3 DNA: TGTGCCAGCAGTTACCATCCCTACGAGCAGTACTTC
CDR3 protein: CASSYHPYEQYF

J gene: TRBJ2-1
V gene: TRBV28
clone size: once
D gene: TRBD1
CDR3 DNA: TGTGCCAGCAGTAAGGACAGGGTGTATGAGCAGTTCTTC
CDR3 protein: CASSKDRVYEQFF

J gene: TRBJ1-1
V gene: TRBV18
clone size: -
D gene: -
CDR3 DNA: TGTGCCAGCTCCACCCTCGGCACAGGGCCGAACACTGAAGCTTTCTTT
CDR3 protein: CASSTLGTGPNTEAFF

J gene: TRBJ1-1
V gene: TRBV6-5
clone size: -
D gene: -
CDR3 DNA: TGTGCCAGCACCCAAGAGGTGGTGGCTTTCTTT
CDR3 protein: CASTQEVVAFF

J gene: TRBJ2-5
V gene: TRBV5-1
clone size: -
D gene: -
CDR3 DNA: TGCGCCAGCAGCTCCACCCCAGAGATGGAAGAGACCCAGTACTTC
CDR3 protein: CASSSTPEMEETQYF

J gene: TRBJ1-1
V gene: TRBV7-2
clone size: -
D gene: TRBD1
CDR3 DNA: TGTGCCAGCAGCTTGCACAGGGGCACTGAAGCTTTCTTT
CDR3 protein: CASSLHRGTEAFF

J gene: TRBJ1-4
V gene: TRBV9
clone size: -
D gene: -
CDR3 DNA: TGTGCCAGCAGCCTAACGAGTGTCCAGGCTAATGAAAAACTGTTTTTT
CDR3 protein: CASSLTSVQANEKLFF

J gene: TRBJ2-5
V gene: TRBV9
clone size: -
D gene: TRBD2
CDR3 DNA: TGTGCCAGCAGCCCCCGGGGGGTGGAAGAGACCCAGTACTTC
CDR3 protein: CASSPRGVEETQYF

J gene: TRBJ1-2
V gene: TRBV30
clone size: -
D gene: -
CDR3 DNA: TGTGCCTGGAGGGGTTTGACAGAAGCCGCGGGCTACACCTTC
CDR3 protein: CAWRGLTEAAGYTF

J gene: TRBJ1-1
V gene: TRBV5-1
clone size: -
D gene: -
CDR3 DNA: TGCGCCAGCAGCCAGGACAGCCAGCAGAAAGCTTTCTTT
CDR3 protein: CASSQDSQQKAFF

J gene: TRBJ1-1
V gene: TRBV5-1
clone size: -
D gene: -
CDR3 DNA: TGCGCCAGCAGCACAGGGACGGTTGAAGCTTTCTTT
CDR3 protein: CASSTGTVEAFF

J gene: TRBJ2-1
V gene: TRBV27
clone size: once
D gene: TRBD1
CDR3 DNA: TGTGCCAGCAGTTTAAACAGGGGGCTCCGCAATGAGCAGTTCTTC
CDR3 protein: CASSLNRGLRNEQFF

J gene: TRBJ1-5
V gene: TRBV5-1
clone size: -
D gene: -
CDR3 DNA: TGCGCCAGCAGCACGGGGGCAAATCAGCCCCAGCATTTT
CDR3 protein: CASSTGANQPQHF

J gene: TRBJ1-5
V gene: TRBV14
clone size: -
D gene: -
CDR3 DNA: TGTGCCAGAGGCGTTCGCCCGGGGGATAATAAGCCGGGTCAGCCCCAGCATTTT
CDR3 protein: CARGVRPGDNKPGQPQHF

J gene: TRBJ1-5
V gene: TRBV19
clone size: -
D gene: TRBD1
CDR3 DNA: TGTGCCAGTAGTGCGAGCGTGGCAGGGGGCGCGGGCAATCAGCCCCAGCATTTT
CDR3 protein: CASSASVAGGAGNQPQHF

J gene: TRBJ1-2
V gene: TRBV5-1
clone size: -
D gene: -
CDR3 DNA: TGCGCCAGCAGCTTGGCCGGGGACCCTTCCTATGGCTACACCTTC
CDR3 protein: CASSLAGDPSYGYTF

J gene: TRBJ1-1
V gene: TRBV11-2
clone size: -
D gene: -
CDR3 DNA: TGTGCCAGCAGCTTAGTAACGGGCGTCGGCACTGAAGCTTTCTTT
CDR3 protein: CASSLVTGVGTEAFF